The 25 T cell receptor beta chains in this list originate from one sample, sequenced in a study of cytomegalovirus exposure and HLA in healthy donors. Sequencing used immunoSEQ multiplex PCR; TCRdb keeps in-frame clones, though not all of them. The repertoire holds 80,000 to 100,000 clones, with about 83% as singletons. The specimen was PBMCs. Source of these receptors: a woman in her thirties in good health and CMV-seronegative.

This CDR3 is CASSCRPGQNNYGYTF. As DNA, the CDR3 is TGTGCCAGCAGCTGCCGTCCGGGTCAGAATAACTATGGCTACACCTTC. This sequence joins TRBV21-1 and TRBJ1-2. TRBV21-1 is a known pseudogene. The CDR3 totals 16 residues.

The chain couples TRBV4-2 to TRBJ2-6; TRBD1 aligns across 9 bases. V was clipped by 1 base and J by 0 bases; unmatched bases: 7. The germline CDR1 and CDR2 sequences are LGHNA and YNFKEQ. CDR3 size: 19 residues. CDR3 in DNA: TGTGCCAGCAGCCAAGGGTTAGTGACAGGGGGCTCTGGGGCCAACGTCCTGACTTTC. It encodes CASSQGLVTGGSGANVLTF.

This chain uses TRBV2 with TRBJ1-5, with 7 bases lining up with TRBD1. There are 14 residues in the CDR3. The V segment lost 4 bases and the J segment 5 bases; nucleotides outside the gene matches: 5. The germline CDR1 and CDR2 sequences are SNHLY and FYNNEI. The CDR3 region has the DNA TGTGCCAGCAGTGTGTTAACAGGGGATCAGCCCCAGCATTTT. Its translation: CASSVLTGDQPQHF.

This clone showed up many times. The chain uses TRBV7-9 and TRBJ1-2; TRBD1 matches at 7 bases. The CDR3 consists of 12 residues. Germline V gene lookup returns CDR1 SEHNR and CDR2 FQNEAQ (reference sequence). The V and J ends lost 4 bases and 10 bases, in that order; junction bases with no gene match: 6. The CDR3 protein is CASSSGGYDYTF. CDR3 DNA sequence: TGTGCCAGCAGCTCAGGGGGATACGACTACACCTTC.

This CDR3 reads CASRTFQGQKQFYGYTF. The DNA of the CDR3 is TGTGCCAGCAGGACTTTCCAAGGACAGAAACAATTCTATGGCTACACCTTC. V usage is TRBV28 and J usage is TRBJ1-2; possibly TRBD1 for D (6 bases). The CDR3 loop spans 17 amino acids. Germline values: CDR1 MDHEN, CDR2 SYDVKM. Trimming removed 6 bases at V and 4 bases at J, with 24 bases between.

V usage is TRBV2 and J usage is TRBJ1-1; 7 bases are a match to TRBD1. V dropped 7 bases and J dropped 8; count of bases not matched to a gene: 13. The CDR3 has 14 residues. In germline, CDR1 is SNHLY, CDR2 FYNNEI. The DNA for the CDR3 is TGTGCCAGCAACCCGACGAAAACAGGGGCAGAAGCTTTCTTT. This translates into CASNPTKTGAEAFF. Complete variable domain (other parts from reference TRBV2 and TRBJ1-1): EPEVTQTPSHQVTQMGQEVILRCVPISNHLYFYWYRQILGQKVEFLVSFYNNEISEKSEIFDDQFSVERPDGSNFTLKIRSTKLEDSAMYFCASNPTKTGAEAFFGQGTRLTVV.

J is TRBJ2-7 and V is TRBV19; 7 bases align to TRBD1. From germline, CDR1 is LNHDA and CDR2 SQIVND (reference sequence). The CDR3 loop spans 13 amino acids. J lost 8 bases, V lost 6 bases, and 10 bases had no gene match. The CDR3 is CASSPGQTHQQYF. The CDR3 DNA is TGTGCCAGTAGCCCGGGACAGACCCACCAGCAGTACTTC.

The chain links TRBV5-1 to TRBJ2-5, with a weak D call TRBD1 (5 bases). Germline values: CDR1 SGHRS, CDR2 YFSETQ. CDR3 length equals 15 residues. Trimming pared 4 bases from V and 5 bases from J, leaving 18 bases between. The CDR3 DNA is TGCGCCAGCAGCGTCCAGACTGGGGCGAGTGAGACCCAGTACTTC. Amino acid sequence: CASSVQTGASETQYF.

The chain links TRBV7-3 to TRBJ1-1; D is undetermined. CDR3 length: 13 amino acids. Trimming took 5 bases from V and 2 from J, leaving 9 bases between them. CDR1 SGHTA and CDR2 FQGTGA come from the germline V gene. This CDR3 reads CASSADFNTEAFF. CDR3 sequence (DNA): TGTGCCAGCAGCGCAGACTTCAACACTGAAGCTTTCTTT. Variable domain in full (rest from reference TRBV7-3 and TRBJ1-1): GAGVSQTPSNKVTEKGKYVELRCDPISGHTALYWYRQSLGQGPEFLIYFQGTGAADDSGLPNDRFFAVRPEGSVSTLKIQRTERGDSAVYLCASSADFNTEAFFGQGTRLTVV.

V usage is TRBV2 and J usage is TRBJ2-7; 7 bases fit TRBD2. Germline V CDR1 and CDR2: SNHLY, FYNNEI. The CDR3 totals 11 residues. V lost 7 bases, J lost 13 bases, and 10 bases stayed unmatched. In DNA, the CDR3 is TGTGCCAGCACCTCCAGGCTAGCGGACTACTTC. It yields the protein CASTSRLADYF.

The genes are TRBV21-1 and TRBJ1-5; the table's D call, TRBD1, has no DNA check behind it. TRBV21-1 is a listed pseudogene. This CDR3 spans 16 amino acids. Written as DNA, the CDR3 is TGTGCCAGCAGCGTCCAGGGGCAGTTAGCTAATCAGCCCCAGCATTTT. Translated: CASSVQGQLANQPQHF.

V is TRBV11-2 and J is TRBJ2-1, with 11 nucleotides matching TRBD2. V dropped 4 bases and J dropped 8; count of bases not matched to a gene: 7. Germline V gene data show CDR1 as SGHAT and CDR2 as FQNNGV. CDR3 length equals 15 residues. CDR3 DNA sequence: TGTGCCAGCAGCTCCGGACTAGCGGGTGGGCATGAGCAGTTCTTC. This encodes CASSSGLAGGHEQFF. Full variable domain (remainder filled in from reference TRBV11-2 and TRBJ2-1): EAGVAQSPRYKIIEKRQSVAFWCNPISGHATLYWYQQILGQGPKLLIQFQNNGVVDDSQLPKDRFSAERLKGVDSTLKIQPAKLEDSAVYLCASSSGLAGGHEQFFGPGTRLTVL.

J is TRBJ1-2 and V is TRBV28, with D maybe TRBD1 (5 bases). The germline CDR1 and CDR2 sequences are MDHEN and SYDVKM. The CDR3 is made up of 17 amino acids. V gave up 3 bases and J gave up 4 bases, with 21 bases separating them. The CDR3 coding sequence is TGTGCCAGCAGTTTTTCGGGTAAAGGGCGTAGGGGCTATGGCTACACCTTC. This encodes CASSFSGKGRRGYGYTF.

The V call is TRBV6-1, the J call TRBJ1-3; 7 bases agree with TRBD1. From germline, CDR1 is MNHNS and CDR2 SASEGT. The CDR3 contains 15 residues. Trimming at V came to 3 bases and at J to 7 bases, leaving 9 bases not matched to a gene. CDR3 region: CASSDMAGGGNTIYF. CDR3 bases: TGTGCCAGCAGTGACATGGCAGGGGGTGGTAACACCATATATTTT.

This clone was detected once. This rearrangement joins TRBV19 to TRBJ1-5, with a possible D match to TRBD1 (6 bases). This CDR3 is built from 14 residues. Trimming cost V 6 bases and J 5 bases, with 14 bases left between them. Germline loops: CDR1 LNHDA, CDR2 SQIVND (reference sequence). DNA of the CDR3: TGTGCCAGTAGACAACAGGGATCGCATCAGCCCCAGCATTTT. Encoded protein: CASRQQGSHQPQHF.

This clone was recorded once. V gene TRBV2 combines with J gene TRBJ1-2; D perhaps matches TRBD1 (6 bases). Per the germline V gene, CDR1 is SNHLY and CDR2 is FYNNEI. This CDR3 is 14 amino acids long. Between the trimmed V and J ends, which lost 4 bases and 8 bases, there was a span of 17 bases. In nucleotides, the CDR3 is TGTGCCAGCAGTGGGGAACACAGGGTTGAGGGCTACACCTTC. This gives the protein CASSGEHRVEGYTF.

V is TRBV7-9 and J is TRBJ2-5; D unclear. CDR3 length: 14 amino acids. Germline V gene lookup returns CDR1 SEHNR and CDR2 FQNEAQ (reference sequence). Trimming shortened V by 5 bases and J by 4 bases, and 14 bases separated the two germline ends. The DNA of the CDR3 is TGTGCCAGCAGCCCCCCTCGGGTGCCAGAGACCCAGTACTTC. Translating gives CASSPPRVPETQYF.

This sequence joins TRBV28 and TRBJ1-1; possibly TRBD1 for D (5 bases). Germline lookup yields CDR1 MDHEN and CDR2 SYDVKM. V lost 4 bases to trimming and J lost 3 bases, with 15 bases between them. CDR3 length: 15 amino acids. The CDR3 loop reads CASSSLGVGDTEAFF. DNA of the CDR3: TGTGCCAGCAGTTCCCTAGGGGTGGGCGACACTGAAGCTTTCTTT.

This clone has just one count. V is TRBV5-1 and J is TRBJ2-7; D is unclear. CDR3 length equals 14 residues. V shed 0 bases and J shed 7 bases, with 14 bases lying between them. Germline loops: CDR1 SGHRS, CDR2 YFSETQ. CDR3 residues: CASSLDRYGGEQYF. The CDR3 region has the DNA TGCGCCAGCAGCTTGGACAGATACGGTGGGGAGCAGTACTTC.

The chain carries TRBV5-1 and TRBJ2-1, with TRBD1 as a possible D gene (6 bases). In germline, CDR1 is SGHRS, CDR2 YFSETQ. Trimming shortened V by 0 bases and J by 5 bases, and 9 bases separated the two germline ends. This CDR3 spans 14 amino acids. The CDR3 reads CASSLGGGDNEQFF. The CDR3 nucleotides read TGCGCCAGCAGCTTGGGTGGGGGCGACAATGAGCAGTTCTTC.

This chain uses TRBV2 with TRBJ2-2, with TRBD2 matching 8 bases. Trimming cost V 0 bases and J 6 bases; bases outside gene matches: 12. The germline V gene has CDR1 SNHLY and CDR2 FYNNEI. The CDR3 loop spans 18 amino acids. The CDR3 nucleotides read TGTGCCAGCAGTGAAGCGGTCCGGACTAGCAGCAAGGCCGGGGAGCTGTTTTTT. Its translation is CASSEAVRTSSKAGELFF. Variable domain in full (rest from reference TRBV2 and TRBJ2-2): EPEVTQTPSHQVTQMGQEVILRCVPISNHLYFYWYRQILGQKVEFLVSFYNNEISEKSEIFDDQFSVERPDGSNFTLKIRSTKLEDSAMYFCASSEAVRTSSKAGELFFGEGSRLTVL.

The chain carries TRBV18 and TRBJ2-6; tentatively, D is TRBD1 (6 bases). The V gene's germline CDR1 is KGHSH and CDR2 LQKENI. The germline V and J ends were trimmed by 2 bases and 1 base, with 12 bases remaining between them. This CDR3 region has 17 residues. In nucleotides, the CDR3 is TGTGCCAGCTCACCATTCCAGGGGCGGTCTGGGGCCAACGTCCTGACTTTC. This translates into CASSPFQGRSGANVLTF.

V and J are TRBV4-1 and TRBJ2-3; 10 bases fit TRBD2. Germline assignment: CDR1 MGHRA and CDR2 YSYEKL. The CDR3 consists of 17 residues. J was trimmed by 0 bases and V by 3 bases; bases with no gene match: 6. CDR3 sequence reads: CASSQLSGGGSTDTQYF. The CDR3, as DNA: TGCGCCAGCAGCCAGCTAAGCGGGGGGGGAAGCACAGATACGCAGTATTTT.

This chain links TRBV29-1 with TRBJ2-2, with 8 bases lining up with TRBD1. V was clipped by 5 bases and J by 4 bases; unmatched bases: 6. The CDR3 consists of 14 residues. Germline V lookup: CDR1 SQVTM, CDR2 ANQGSEA. In DNA, the CDR3 is TGCAGCGTTAACAGAGACAGGGGCACCGGGGAGCTGTTTTTT. It yields the protein CSVNRDRGTGELFF.

J is TRBJ2-2 and V is TRBV7-3; 9 bases match TRBD2. The CDR3 covers 17 residues. CDR1 SGHTA and CDR2 FQGTGA come from the germline V gene. The trim removed 5 bases at V and 6 bases at J, leaving 13 bases unmatched. CDR3: CASSQTLVSGRSGELFF. The CDR3 DNA follows: TGTGCCAGCAGCCAAACCTTGGTTAGCGGGAGATCCGGGGAGCTGTTTTTT.